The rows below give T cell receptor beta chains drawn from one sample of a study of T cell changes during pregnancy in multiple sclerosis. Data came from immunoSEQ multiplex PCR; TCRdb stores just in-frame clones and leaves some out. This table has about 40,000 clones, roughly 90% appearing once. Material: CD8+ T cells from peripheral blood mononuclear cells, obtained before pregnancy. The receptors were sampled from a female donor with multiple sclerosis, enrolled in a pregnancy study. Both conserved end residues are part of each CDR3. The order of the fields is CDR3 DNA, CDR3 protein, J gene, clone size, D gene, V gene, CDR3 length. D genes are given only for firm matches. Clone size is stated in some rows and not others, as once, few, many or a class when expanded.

CDR3 DNA: TGTGCCAGCAGTTTGCAGGGTAGTGGGCCCCAGCATTTT
CDR3 protein: CASSLQGSGPQHF
J gene: TRBJ1-5
clone size: once
D gene: -
V gene: TRBV28
CDR3 length: 13

CDR3 DNA: TGTGCCAGCAGCTTAGCCCAGGGGGATGAAAAACTGTTTTTT
CDR3 protein: CASSLAQGDEKLFF
J gene: TRBJ1-4
clone size: -
D gene: TRBD1
V gene: TRBV7-9
CDR3 length: 14

CDR3 DNA: TGTGCCAGCAGCTTAGCTTTACAAGAAGGCACAGATACGCAGTATTTT
CDR3 protein: CASSLALQEGTDTQYF
J gene: TRBJ2-3
clone size: -
D gene: -
V gene: TRBV7-8
CDR3 length: 16

CDR3 DNA: TGCAGCGTTGAAGATCACGGAGCCCAGGGTGCTTTCTTT
CDR3 protein: CSVEDHGAQGAFF
J gene: TRBJ1-1
clone size: -
D gene: -
V gene: TRBV29-1
CDR3 length: 13

CDR3 DNA: TGTGCCAGCAGCACCGGGACTACTCAAATCTACGAGCAGTACTTC
CDR3 protein: CASSTGTTQIYEQYF
J gene: TRBJ2-7
clone size: once
D gene: TRBD2
V gene: TRBV9
CDR3 length: 15

CDR3 DNA: TGCGCCAGCAGCCCCGACGGTACAGAGCCCTACAATGAGCAGTTCTTC
CDR3 protein: CASSPDGTEPYNEQFF
J gene: TRBJ2-1
clone size: -
D gene: -
V gene: TRBV4-3
CDR3 length: 16

CDR3 DNA: TGTGCCTGGAGCATACTAGCGGGACAAGAGACCCAGTACTTC
CDR3 protein: CAWSILAGQETQYF
J gene: TRBJ2-5
clone size: once
D gene: TRBD2
V gene: TRBV30
CDR3 length: 14

CDR3 DNA: TGCAGTCACCGCGATGAGCAGTTCTTC
CDR3 protein: CSHRDEQFF
J gene: TRBJ2-1
clone size: -
D gene: -
V gene: TRBV20-1
CDR3 length: 9

CDR3 DNA: TGTGCCAGCAGTCTACAGGGAGAAGCTTTCTTT
CDR3 protein: CASSLQGEAFF
J gene: TRBJ1-1
clone size: -
D gene: -
V gene: TRBV6-5
CDR3 length: 11

CDR3 DNA: TGTGCCACCAGCAGAGAGAGTAGGAGCGATACGCAGTATTTT
CDR3 protein: CATSRESRSDTQYF
J gene: TRBJ2-3
clone size: -
D gene: -
V gene: TRBV15
CDR3 length: 14

CDR3 DNA: TGCGCCAGCAGCCTTAAACAGGGGGCGGACGAGCAGTACTTC
CDR3 protein: CASSLKQGADEQYF
J gene: TRBJ2-7
clone size: -
D gene: TRBD1
V gene: TRBV5-1
CDR3 length: 14

CDR3 DNA: TGTGCCAGCAGTTCTTATACCGGACAGCCCTCCTACGAGCAGTACTTC
CDR3 protein: CASSSYTGQPSYEQYF
J gene: TRBJ2-7
clone size: once
D gene: -
V gene: TRBV27
CDR3 length: 16

CDR3 DNA: TGCGCCAGCAGTGAAGGTATCGAGGGAGCAGATACGCAGTATTTT
CDR3 protein: CASSEGIEGADTQYF
J gene: TRBJ2-3
clone size: once
D gene: -
V gene: TRBV10-1
CDR3 length: 15

CDR3 DNA: TGTGCCAGTATGGGGATAGCGGGAGAAGAGACCCAGTACTTC
CDR3 protein: CASMGIAGEETQYF
J gene: TRBJ2-5
clone size: -
D gene: TRBD2
V gene: TRBV19
CDR3 length: 14

CDR3 DNA: TGTGCCACCAGCGATTCGAGGTTAAGGGAGCAGTTCTTC
CDR3 protein: CATSDSRLREQFF
J gene: TRBJ2-1
clone size: -
D gene: -
V gene: TRBV15
CDR3 length: 13

CDR3 DNA: TGTGCCACCACCGACAGGGCTAGCAATCAGCCCCAGCATTTT
CDR3 protein: CATTDRASNQPQHF
J gene: TRBJ1-5
clone size: -
D gene: TRBD1
V gene: TRBV15
CDR3 length: 14

CDR3 DNA: TGTGCCAGCAGTTTAGATAGCGGGAGGGAGTACAATGAGCAGTTCTTC
CDR3 protein: CASSLDSGREYNEQFF
J gene: TRBJ2-1
clone size: -
D gene: TRBD2
V gene: TRBV27
CDR3 length: 16

CDR3 DNA: TGTGCCAGCAGTTCCCGGGACAGGCTTTTGGAGCAGTACTTC
CDR3 protein: CASSSRDRLLEQYF
J gene: TRBJ2-7
clone size: -
D gene: TRBD1
V gene: TRBV28
CDR3 length: 14

CDR3 DNA: TGTGCCAGCGGACTAGGCTACATTCAGTACTTC
CDR3 protein: CASGLGYIQYF
J gene: TRBJ2-4
clone size: -
D gene: TRBD2
V gene: TRBV28
CDR3 length: 11

CDR3 DNA: TGTGCCAGTAGTAGTTCGGACAGGGACACTGAAGCTTTCTTT
CDR3 protein: CASSSSDRDTEAFF
J gene: TRBJ1-1
clone size: -
D gene: TRBD1
V gene: TRBV19
CDR3 length: 14

CDR3 DNA: TGTGCCAGCAGCTGGCGACTAGCGGGAGGGCCAAGAGATACGCAGTATTTT
CDR3 protein: CASSWRLAGGPRDTQYF
J gene: TRBJ2-3
clone size: once
D gene: TRBD2
V gene: TRBV13
CDR3 length: 17

CDR3 DNA: TGTGCCAGTACCGAGGCCGGCGAGGACTATGGCTACACCTTC
CDR3 protein: CASTEAGEDYGYTF
J gene: TRBJ1-2
clone size: -
D gene: -
V gene: TRBV19
CDR3 length: 14

CDR3 DNA: TGTGCCAGCAGCTTCGGGACTAGCGTCTACGAGCAGTACTTC
CDR3 protein: CASSFGTSVYEQYF
J gene: TRBJ2-7
clone size: -
D gene: TRBD2
V gene: TRBV11-2
CDR3 length: 14

CDR3 DNA: TGTGCCAGCAGCTTCCATGTGAACACTGAAGCTTTCTTT
CDR3 protein: CASSFHVNTEAFF
J gene: TRBJ1-1
clone size: -
D gene: -
V gene: TRBV5-4
CDR3 length: 13

CDR3 DNA: TGTGCCAGCAGGCGTCACTTTCCCGGGACTAATAACGAGGAGACCCAGTACTTC
CDR3 protein: CASRRHFPGTNNEETQYF
J gene: TRBJ2-5
clone size: -
D gene: TRBD2
V gene: TRBV2
CDR3 length: 18

CDR3 DNA: TGTGCCAGTAGTATAAGCCCCGGACAGGCCTACGAGCAGTACTTC
CDR3 protein: CASSISPGQAYEQYF
J gene: TRBJ2-7
clone size: -
D gene: TRBD1
V gene: TRBV19
CDR3 length: 15

CDR3 DNA: TGCGCCAGCAGCCAACCCAAAGGGGTTAACGTCCCACCAAGCTCCTATAATTCACCCCTCCACTTT
CDR3 protein: CASSQPKGVNVPPSSYNSPLHF
J gene: TRBJ1-6
clone size: -
D gene: -
V gene: TRBV4-3
CDR3 length: 22

CDR3 DNA: TGTGCCAGCAGCGCTAAGGGGGACATATTCACGGGGACCCAGTACTTC
CDR3 protein: CASSAKGDIFTGTQYF
J gene: TRBJ2-5
clone size: few
D gene: -
V gene: TRBV9
CDR3 length: 16

CDR3 DNA: TGTGCCTGGGGGGAGGGGAACGGGGAGCTGTTTTTT
CDR3 protein: CAWGEGNGELFF
J gene: TRBJ2-2
clone size: -
D gene: TRBD2
V gene: TRBV30
CDR3 length: 12

CDR3 DNA: TGTGCCAGCAGCCCCCCCGCGTGGACTGAAGCTTTCTTT
CDR3 protein: CASSPPAWTEAFF
J gene: TRBJ1-1
clone size: -
D gene: -
V gene: TRBV7-9
CDR3 length: 13

CDR3 DNA: TGTGCCAGCAGCCCTGGGGTAGCGGGAGGGCGCAATGAGCAGTTCTTC
CDR3 protein: CASSPGVAGGRNEQFF
J gene: TRBJ2-1
clone size: -
D gene: TRBD2
V gene: TRBV11-3
CDR3 length: 16

CDR3 DNA: TGTGCCAGTAGTATTATCCAGGGCTACGAGCAGTACTTC
CDR3 protein: CASSIIQGYEQYF
J gene: TRBJ2-7
clone size: -
D gene: -
V gene: TRBV19
CDR3 length: 13

CDR3 DNA: TGCGCCAGCAGCCAAGATGGAGGCAGGGGAAGTGGCTACACCTTC
CDR3 protein: CASSQDGGRGSGYTF
J gene: TRBJ1-2
clone size: -
D gene: -
V gene: TRBV4-3
CDR3 length: 15

CDR3 DNA: TGCAGCGCAGAAAGTCAGGGGAACCAAGAGACCCAGTACTTC
CDR3 protein: CSAESQGNQETQYF
J gene: TRBJ2-5
clone size: -
D gene: -
V gene: TRBV29-1
CDR3 length: 14

CDR3 DNA: TGTGCCAGCAGCCCCCGCATGGGAGTATATGAGCAGTTCTTC
CDR3 protein: CASSPRMGVYEQFF
J gene: TRBJ2-1
clone size: once
D gene: -
V gene: TRBV7-9
CDR3 length: 14

CDR3 DNA: TGTGCCAGCAGCTTAGGGAAAGCGGGAGGGATCACAGATACGCAGTATTTT
CDR3 protein: CASSLGKAGGITDTQYF
J gene: TRBJ2-3
clone size: -
D gene: TRBD2
V gene: TRBV11-2
CDR3 length: 17

CDR3 DNA: TGTGCCAGCAGCTTAGGACCCGGGGGGGCCAATCAGCCCCAGCATTTT
CDR3 protein: CASSLGPGGANQPQHF
J gene: TRBJ1-5
clone size: few
D gene: -
V gene: TRBV11-2
CDR3 length: 16

CDR3 DNA: TGTGCCAGCAGCGTAGATCCGGGGGAGTCCCAGCATTTT
CDR3 protein: CASSVDPGESQHF
J gene: TRBJ1-5
clone size: -
D gene: -
V gene: TRBV9
CDR3 length: 13

CDR3 DNA: TGCGCCAGCAGCCTCGCGGGACAGGCGAACACCGGGGAGCTGTTTTTT
CDR3 protein: CASSLAGQANTGELFF
J gene: TRBJ2-2
clone size: -
D gene: TRBD1
V gene: TRBV5-1
CDR3 length: 16

CDR3 DNA: TGTGCCAGCAGCACCTGGGACAGGGCTGTTGAGACCCAGTACTTC
CDR3 protein: CASSTWDRAVETQYF
J gene: TRBJ2-5
clone size: -
D gene: TRBD1
V gene: TRBV11-2
CDR3 length: 15

CDR3 DNA: TGTGCCAGCAGTTTTCAGGGGTACTATAACGAGCAGTACTTC
CDR3 protein: CASSFQGYYNEQYF
J gene: TRBJ2-7
clone size: -
D gene: -
V gene: TRBV28
CDR3 length: 14

CDR3 DNA: TGTGCCAGAAGCTTAGGGCAGGTTTGTTGTCATGGCTACACCTTC
CDR3 protein: CARSLGQVCCHGYTF
J gene: TRBJ1-2
clone size: -
D gene: -
V gene: TRBV7-5
CDR3 length: 15

CDR3 DNA: TGTGCCAGCAGTGAATATCGACAGGGGGCCACTGAAGCTTTCTTT
CDR3 protein: CASSEYRQGATEAFF
J gene: TRBJ1-1
clone size: once
D gene: TRBD1
V gene: TRBV25-1
CDR3 length: 15

CDR3 DNA: TGTGCCAGCAGCTTAGCCGGACTAGCGGGAGGGTCGGGCTACAATGAGCAGTTCTTC
CDR3 protein: CASSLAGLAGGSGYNEQFF
J gene: TRBJ2-1
clone size: once
D gene: TRBD2
V gene: TRBV7-9
CDR3 length: 19